The T cell receptor (beta chain) described here comes from a study of Graves' ophthalmopathy and Graves' hyperthyroidism. The CDR3 contains 15 residues. V was clipped by 4 bases and J by 6 bases; unmatched bases: 12. Germline values: CDR1 SGHRS, CDR2 YFSETQ. This clonotype was counted many times. Its antigen is still unknown. No donor had other autoimmune disease, uncontrolled infection, pregnancy or lactation. Reliance was placed on clinical symptoms, serum thyroxine, TRAb, thyroid ultrasound and orbital computed tomography for diagnosis. Sampling under 12 ml of fresh peripheral blood provided the PBMCs. The authors amplified TCR beta CDR3 regions, and they did so from RNA transcripts for repertoire sequencing. HTBI-primed first-round RT-PCR preceded second-round multiplex PCR. TCRdb re-called the multiplex PCR reads with MiXCR, one entry per CDR3 protein. The sample holds under 800,000 distinct CDR3 sequences, about 20% seen once.

Study-wide results and limits: Among expanded thyroid clonotypes above 0.001 frequency, most also occurred in blood.

V gene TRBV5-1 combines with J gene TRBJ2-7; 8 nucleotides line up with TRBD1. Input material: peripheral blood. The clonotype was recovered from a young woman with stable Graves' hyperthyroidism. Some clones in this sample may be carry-over from other donors' samples. The CDR3 DNA reads TGCGCCAGCAGCCAGGGACAGGCAAAACTCGGCGAGCAGTACTTC. Translated, it gives CASSQGQAKLGEQYF.